This TCR beta chain was sequenced in a study of cytomegalovirus exposure and HLA in healthy donors. General study findings and limits: It was assumed in the presence/absence analyses that sequencing depth was roughly uniform across donors. Prior analysis indicated that the majority of TCR beta V segments exhibited productivity approximately 87% or approximately 30% of the time. As was reported, the HLA-A and HLA-B alleles of most subjects were accurately predicted from TCR beta sequences.

This clone came up once. No antigen is known for it. The CDR3 sequence is 15 residues long. Germline-derived CDR1 and CDR2 are SGHAT and FQNNGV. V lost 5 bases and J lost 6; bases outside the gene matches: 12. It was with 60 Vbeta and 13 Jbeta primers that the PCR ran. Per the authors' pipeline: Later, an analysis found tens of millions of unique TCR beta chains, and about 10 million of these were shared. Some clones are missing from TCRdb's copy, which holds only in-frame ones; the method was immunoSEQ multiplex PCR. V, J and clone size were drawn from that table, and D and trimming were deduced from the DNA. The sample lists approximately 61,000 clones, 75% to 85% occurring once.

The receptor's source is a man in his fifties in good health and CMV-seropositive. The material sequenced was PBMCs. The V gene is TRBV11-2, the J gene TRBJ1-2, with 7 bases aligning to TRBD1. The CDR3 sequence is CASSPFRGSFDGYTF. The CDR3 nucleotides read TGTGCCAGCAGCCCATTCAGGGGGTCATTCGATGGCTACACCTTC.